This T cell receptor beta chain was sequenced during a study of CD8+ T cells in alopecia areata. Study results and limitations: Normal skin contains resident alphabeta T cells, and these are also sequenced in scalp samples. One nonresponder makes the tie between baseline CD8+ expansion and response uncertain. Especially in alopecia totalis/universalis, lesional scalp showed greater clonality than normal scalp did.

Trimming pared 4 bases from V and 2 bases from J, leaving 12 bases between. CDR3 length: 15 residues. Germline V lookup: CDR1 SGDLS, CDR2 YYNGEE. The treatment: oral pan-JAK inhibitor, 5-10 mg twice daily. The authors sorted CD4+ and CD8+ T cells from PBMCs. It was cDNA, reverse transcribed from extracted RNA, that served as the sequencing template. Using immunoSEQ multiplex PCR, the repertoire was profiled, and TCRdb retains in-frame clones only, with some absent. This table holds about 190,000 clones, 45% to 75% found once. The table lists this clone with a few counts. The antigen remains undetermined.

The sequence came from a human donor with alopecia areata. This sequence joins TRBV9 and TRBJ1-4, with unresolved D. Sequenced material: CD4+ T cells sorted from blood, taken at week 4, from a patient treated with tofacitinib. CDR3 residues: CASSPRAATNEKLFF. CDR3 in DNA: TGTGCCAGCAGCCCCCGAGCAGCTACTAATGAAAAACTGTTTTTT.